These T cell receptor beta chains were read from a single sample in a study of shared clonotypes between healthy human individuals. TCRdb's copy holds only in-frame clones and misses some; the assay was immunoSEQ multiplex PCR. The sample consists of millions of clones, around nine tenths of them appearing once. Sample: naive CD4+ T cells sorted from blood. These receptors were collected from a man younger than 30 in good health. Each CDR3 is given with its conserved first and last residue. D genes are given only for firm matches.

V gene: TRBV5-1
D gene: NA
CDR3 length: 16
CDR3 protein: CASSLEAAANTGELFF

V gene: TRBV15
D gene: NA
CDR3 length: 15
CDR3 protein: CATSSPSLYQETQYF

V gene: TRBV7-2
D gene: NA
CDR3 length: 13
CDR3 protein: CASSQAGTDTQYF

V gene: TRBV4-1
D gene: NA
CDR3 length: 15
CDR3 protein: CASSQFGAGLETQYF

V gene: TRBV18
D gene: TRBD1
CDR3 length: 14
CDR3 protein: CASSPGQSSYEQYF

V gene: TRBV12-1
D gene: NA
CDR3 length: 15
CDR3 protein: CASSHPRGTADTQYF

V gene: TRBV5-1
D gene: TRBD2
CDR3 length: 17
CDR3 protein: CASSPGLAGGITDTQYF

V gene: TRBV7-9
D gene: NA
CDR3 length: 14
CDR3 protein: CASSLPGPNTEAFF

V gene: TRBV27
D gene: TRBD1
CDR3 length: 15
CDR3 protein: CASSARETGSETQYF

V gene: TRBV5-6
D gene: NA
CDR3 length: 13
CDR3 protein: CASSFQDQETQYF

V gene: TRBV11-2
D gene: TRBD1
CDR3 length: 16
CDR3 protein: CASSFTAGQGFEKLFF

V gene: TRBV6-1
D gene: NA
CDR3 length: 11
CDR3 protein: CASRLNYEQYF

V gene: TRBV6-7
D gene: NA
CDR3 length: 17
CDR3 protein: CASSQRGPPAENSPLHF

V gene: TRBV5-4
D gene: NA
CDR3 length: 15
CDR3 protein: CASSLAQAAGNTIYF

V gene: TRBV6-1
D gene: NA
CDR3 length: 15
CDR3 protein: CASSERGYSNQPQHF